This record looks at one T cell receptor (beta chain) sequence and its context. The antigen remains undetermined. This record belongs to a study of T cell responses to AZD1222 COVID-19 vaccine. Study overall: Researchers grouped second doses given at about 4 or about 12 weeks into one pool.

The protocol was immunoSEQ multiplex PCR, while the TCRdb copy is restricted to in-frame clones and leaves out a portion. The sample has about 120,000 clones; around 88% are singletons. The study's findings and limits: The span of vaccine-associated CD4 TCRs extended across spike, with dominance at 160-218 and 743-854. Donors were chiefly white British, with a greater number of females, and clonal diversity was perhaps underestimated. Repertoire sampling was restricted to post-peak T cell response timepoints.

The CDR3 has 15 residues. V trimming: 5 bases; J trimming: 3 bases; junction bases outside the gene matches: 8. Germline values: CDR1 SGHTA, CDR2 FQGTGA. The sequence was collected from an adult in good health. The J gene is TRBJ2-5, the V gene TRBV7-3, with 8 positions matching TRBD1. Sample: peripheral blood, taken on day 0 of AZD1222 vaccination. CDR3 residues: CASSLGRQGKETQYF. In DNA, the CDR3 is TGTGCCAGCAGCCTAGGGAGACAGGGGAAAGAGACCCAGTACTTC.